These 30 T cell receptor beta chains share one sample of origin, sequenced in a study of HIV-infected patients and healthy controls. Roughly three months, about 14 weeks, into antiretroviral therapy, follow-up blood was collected. Whole blood was used without fractionation, so all unsorted peripheral T cells were included. Alpha and beta constant-region primers primed reverse transcription of around 0.5 ug RNA. Alpha and beta chain libraries were made separately by chain-specific third strand synthesis with multiplexing indices. TCRdb itself ran the 5' RACE reads through MiXCR, one entry per CDR3 protein. The repertoire consists of about 14,000 distinct CDR3 sequences, with 12% occurring once and the leading ten covering 35% to 45%. This specimen was blood, taken during antiretroviral therapy. Receptor source: an adult with HIV infection. The donor label of this sample is uncertain.

Only one count was recorded for this clonotype. The chain recombines TRBV21-1 with TRBJ2-5; the table calls TRBD2, which could not be checked here. TRBV21-1 is a pseudogene locus. This CDR3 is built from 15 residues. The CDR3 protein is CASSKAMGGLKTQYF. For the CDR3, the DNA is TGTGCCAGCAGCAAAGCGATGGGAGGGTTGAAGACCCAGTACTTC.

This clonotype was seen at least ten times. The rearrangement links TRBV27 to TRBJ2-3, with 7 bases fitting TRBD1. Per germline, CDR1 MNHEY and CDR2 SMNVEV (reference sequence). Losses at the gene ends were 2 bases for V and 2 bases for J; bases not matched to a gene: 10. CDR3 length: 17 residues. CDR3 nucleotide sequence: TGTGCCAGCAGTTTAAGAAATCGGGACAGCCACACAGATACGCAGTATTTT. Its translation: CASSLRNRDSHTDTQYF.

This clonotype occurred a few times. The genes are TRBV29-1 and TRBJ2-3, with unresolved D. CDR3 size: 12 residues. The germline gives CDR1 SQVTM, CDR2 ANQGSEA. CDR3 residues: CRAQGGTDTQYF. CDR3 coding DNA: TGCAGGGCCCAAGGAGGCACAGATACGCAGTATTTT.

This clonotype counts as medium-sized. The chain is built from TRBV6-5 and TRBJ2-2, with D perhaps matching TRBD1 (6 bases). V lost 0 bases to trimming and J lost 1 base, with 6 bases between them. Germline loops: CDR1 MNHEY, CDR2 SVGAGI. This CDR3 is 15 amino acids long. In DNA, the CDR3 is TGTGCCAGCAGTTACTCGACAGGGAACACCGGGGAGCTGTTTTTT. It yields the protein CASSYSTGNTGELFF.

This clonotype was recorded at least ten times. The CDR3 spells CASSDLLATEQFF. CDR3 nucleotide sequence: TGTGCCAGCAGTGACTTACTAGCGACTGAGCAGTTCTTC. This sequence joins TRBV6-4 and TRBJ2-1, with 7 bases that match TRBD2. The germline V gene encodes CDR1 MRHNA and CDR2 SNTAGT. Losses at the gene ends were 1 base for V and 9 bases for J; bases not matched to a gene: 3. The CDR3 runs to 13 residues.

This clonotype was counted many times. An end of the junction does not agree with germline; a read error may underlie this. This chain links TRBV9 with TRBJ2-3; D gene ambiguous. The CDR3 has 8 amino acids. Germline V gives CDR1 SGDLS, CDR2 YYNGEE. The CDR3 coding sequence is TGTGCCAGCAGCCCCTCCTTTTTT. Encoded protein: CASSPSFF. Full variable domain (remainder filled in from reference TRBV9 and TRBJ2-3): DSGVTQTPKHLITATGQRVTLRCSPRSGDLSVYWYQQSLDQGLQFLIQYYNGEERAKGNILERFSAQQFPDLHSELNLSSLELGDSALYFCASSPSFFGPGTRLTVL.

This clonotype was found many times. The gene calls are TRBV6-5 and TRBJ2-6; no clear D gene. From germline, CDR1 is MNHEY and CDR2 SVGAGI. The CDR3 runs 15 residues. V dropped 5 bases and J dropped 0 bases, with 8 bases sitting between them. The CDR3 region is CASSPSSSGANVLTF. DNA for the CDR3: TGTGCCAGCAGTCCGAGTAGCTCTGGGGCCAACGTCCTGACTTTC.

This clonotype was seen many times. V is TRBV11-2 and J is TRBJ2-1, with 8 bases identical to TRBD2. CDR3 length equals 15 residues. The trim removed 5 bases at V and 5 bases at J, leaving 8 bases unmatched. The germline CDR1 and CDR2 sequences are SGHAT and FQNNGV. The CDR3 DNA is TGTGCCAGCAGCCCACGACTAGCGCGACACAATGAGCAGTTCTTC. Its translation: CASSPRLARHNEQFF.

This clonotype was counted ten times or more. This rearrangement joins TRBV6-1 to TRBJ1-2; the D is unclear. V was pared by 5 bases and J by 4 bases, with 11 bases between. The CDR3 is 13 amino acids. The V gene's germline CDR1 is MNHNS and CDR2 SASEGT. The CDR3 DNA follows: TGTGCCAGCAGTACCCGGGCCTTCTATGGCTACACCTTC. Translating it yields CASSTRAFYGYTF.

The chain uses TRBV28 and TRBJ2-3, with 10 bases lining up with TRBD1. Per germline, CDR1 MDHEN and CDR2 SYDVKM. The CDR3 totals 21 residues. J was trimmed by 2 bases and V by 1 base; bases with no gene match: 18. CDR3 sequence: CASSLLRDRGRKGSLTDTQYF. In DNA form, the CDR3 reads TGTGCCAGCAGTTTATTACGGGACAGGGGTCGTAAGGGGTCTCTCACAGATACGCAGTATTTT.

As concerns this clonotype: A much larger clone lies one base from this, so it may be a read error. This rearrangement joins TRBV12-3 or TRBV12-4 to TRBJ2-3; D is perhaps TRBD1 or TRBD2 (5 bases each). The CDR3 runs to 16 residues. The V end lost 5 bases, the J end lost 1 base, and 16 bases lay between the germline ends. CDR3 amino acids: CASSQGRLVGTDTQYF. The CDR3 DNA reads TGTGCCAGCAGTCAGGGACGTCTGGTCGGCACAGATACGCAGTATTTT.

This clonotype was seen repeatedly, ten times or more. This sequence joins TRBV10-3 and TRBJ2-7, with 9 bases matching TRBD1. This CDR3 is built from 16 residues. CDR1 and CDR2 from the germline V gene are ENHRY and SYGVKD. Unmatched junction bases numbered 9, after V lost 0 bases and J lost 6 bases. This chain's CDR3 is CAISESAGQGVTEQYF. CDR3 DNA sequence: TGTGCCATCAGTGAGTCGGCGGGACAGGGAGTAACCGAGCAGTACTTC.

This clonotype appeared many times. V is TRBV5-1 and J is TRBJ1-5; a possible D gene is TRBD1 (5 bases). This CDR3 comprises 15 residues. V was clipped by 1 base and J by 2 bases, with 10 bases between them. Germline assignment: CDR1 SGHRS and CDR2 YFSETQ. In DNA form, the CDR3 reads TGCGCCAGCAGCTTGTACGGGGGAGGCAATCAGCCCCAGCATTTT. This sequence encodes CASSLYGGGNQPQHF.

This clonotype has a count of ten or more. The chain uses TRBV2 and TRBJ1-4, with D hard to call. Germline V gene lookup returns CDR1 SNHLY and CDR2 FYNNEI. Deletions cut 7 bases from V and 0 bases from J, with 9 bases between. CDR3 length: 14 residues. This chain's CDR3 is CASKRQPTNEKLFF. CDR3 nucleotide sequence: TGTGCCAGCAAACGTCAACCAACTAATGAAAAACTGTTTTTT.

This clonotype was observed a few times. V usage is TRBV28 and J usage is TRBJ1-5; D call uncertain. Germline assignment: CDR1 MDHEN and CDR2 SYDVKM. The CDR3 runs 15 residues. V was clipped by 1 base and J by 1 base, with 8 bases between them. In DNA form, the CDR3 reads TGTGCCAGCAGTTTATTCAGAATCAGCAATCAGCCCCAGCATTTT. Amino acid sequence: CASSLFRISNQPQHF.

This clonotype was seen a handful of times. The genes are TRBV20-1 and TRBJ2-3; no reliable D call. This CDR3 comprises 17 residues. From germline, CDR1 is DFQATT and CDR2 SNEGSKA (reference sequence). V lost 3 bases and J 5 bases, leaving 24 bases between the germline ends. The CDR3 protein is CSASPSGPLFFLDTQYF. The CDR3 coding sequence is TGCAGTGCTAGCCCCTCCGGGCCGCTATTCTTCCTAGATACGCAGTATTTT.

This clonotype was detected a few times. The rearrangement joins TRBV6-5 to TRBJ1-1; 8 positions agree with TRBD1. The CDR3 loop spans 13 amino acids. The junction had 4 bases not matched to a gene; V was cut back by 6 bases and J by 4 bases. CDR1 and CDR2 from the germline V gene are MNHEY and SVGAGI. Here the CDR3 reads CASSQGAVTEAFF. The CDR3 DNA is TGTGCCAGCAGCCAGGGGGCGGTCACTGAAGCTTTCTTT.

This clonotype has a count of ten or more. The rearrangement links TRBV10-3 to TRBJ2-1; TRBD2 agrees at 9 bases. From germline, CDR1 is ENHRY and CDR2 SYGVKD. This CDR3 region has 17 residues. The V segment lost 3 bases and the J segment 2 bases; nucleotides outside the gene matches: 8. The CDR3: CAISDSLAGVPYNEQFF. The DNA for the CDR3 is TGTGCCATCAGTGATTCATTAGCGGGAGTACCCTACAATGAGCAGTTCTTC.

This clonotype turned up a few times. This sequence joins TRBV29-1 and TRBJ2-2; 7 positions agree with TRBD2. The germline gives CDR1 SQVTM, CDR2 ANQGSEA. CDR3 size: 14 residues. J gave up 3 bases and V 8 bases, and 9 bases lay outside the gene matches. CDR3 sequence (DNA): TGCAGCCACGCTGGGCGGGAGCACACCGGGGAGCTGTTTTTT. Protein product: CSHAGREHTGELFF.

There are many counts of this clonotype. The chain uses TRBV10-3 and TRBJ2-3; D possibly corresponds to TRBD1 (5 bases). From germline, CDR1 is ENHRY and CDR2 SYGVKD. The ends were cut back, 0 bases at V and 2 bases at J, with 6 bases in the middle. The CDR3 runs 14 residues. The CDR3 region is CAISESRVTDTQYF. As DNA, the CDR3 is TGTGCCATCAGTGAGTCCAGGGTCACAGATACGCAGTATTTT.

This clonotype was detected ten times or more. The rearrangement links TRBV6-1 to TRBJ1-1; D is unresolved. The CDR3 is 16 residues long. V lost 2 bases to trimming and J lost 6 bases, with 19 bases between them. Germline V gene data show CDR1 as MNHNS and CDR2 as SASEGT. CDR3 coding DNA: TGTGCCAGCAGTGAATCTCCCGGAGGGTCTGTTTCTGAAGCTTTCTTT. This gives the protein CASSESPGGSVSEAFF.

This clonotype was seen at least ten times. This rearrangement joins TRBV29-1 to TRBJ2-2; possibly TRBD2 for D (5 bases). This CDR3 is 14 amino acids long. V lost 4 bases and J 5 bases, leaving 14 bases between the germline ends. The V gene's germline CDR1 is SQVTM and CDR2 ANQGSEA. Here the CDR3 DNA reads TGCAGCGTTGTCTCCGTGACTACGACCGGGGAGCTGTTTTTT. Residues: CSVVSVTTTGELFF.

This clonotype has a handful of counts. V gene TRBV5-1 combines with J gene TRBJ2-7; possibly TRBD1 for D (6 bases). CDR1 is SGHRS, CDR2 YFSETQ, per germline. The CDR3 loop spans 14 amino acids. V gave up 4 bases and J gave up 6 bases, with 17 bases separating them. CDR3 sequence: CASSQGQITSEQYF. DNA of the CDR3: TGCGCCAGCAGCCAAGGACAGATTACGAGCGAGCAGTACTTC.

In its sample, this clonotype was seen many times. The J gene is TRBJ2-3, the V gene TRBV4-2; the D is unclear. The V gene's germline CDR1 is LGHNA and CDR2 YNFKEQ. CDR3 length: 14 amino acids. V lost 0 bases and J 0 bases, leaving 4 bases between the germline ends. The DNA of the CDR3 is TGTGCCAGCAGCCAAGACGTCAGCACAGATACGCAGTATTTT. Residues: CASSQDVSTDTQYF.

This clonotype showed up just a few times. The genes are TRBV7-2 and TRBJ2-5, with a possible D match to TRBD2 (5 bases). The CDR3 consists of 14 residues. V was trimmed by 3 bases and J by 2 bases, leaving 10 bases between them. CDR1 SGHTA and CDR2 FQGNSA come from the germline V gene. The CDR3 nucleotides read TGTGCCAGCAGCTTTGTGAGAGGGCAAGAGACCCAGTACTTC. It yields the protein CASSFVRGQETQYF.

The CDR3 DNA reads TGTGCCAGTAGTAAGTTAGTGGGACCCAGCAACGTCCGCGAGCAGTACTTC. Amino acids: CASSKLVGPSNVREQYF. The rearrangement links TRBV19 to TRBJ2-7; D possibly matches TRBD1 or TRBD2 (5 bases each). Between the trimmed V and J ends, which lost 4 bases and 6 bases, there was a span of 25 bases. This CDR3 is built from 17 residues. Germline CDR1 is LNHDA and CDR2 is SQIVND (reference sequence).

This clonotype was recorded at least ten times. The chain combines TRBV29-1 with TRBJ2-2; TRBD1 matches 11 bases. The germline gives CDR1 SQVTM, CDR2 ANQGSEA. V was clipped by 4 bases and J by 7 bases; unmatched bases: 5. The CDR3 is 14 amino acids. CDR3 in amino acids: CSVAGTGGDGELFF. CDR3 in DNA: TGCAGCGTTGCTGGGACAGGGGGAGACGGGGAGCTGTTTTTT.

Only a few counts were recorded for this clonotype. This rearrangement joins TRBV5-1 to TRBJ1-5; possible D gene TRBD1, 5 bases. This CDR3 is built from 15 residues. Looked up from germline, CDR1 is SGHRS and CDR2 is YFSETQ. V was trimmed by 0 bases and J by 4 bases, leaving 11 bases between them. The CDR3 loop is CASSLEGRSNQPQHF. CDR3 coding DNA: TGCGCCAGCAGCTTGGAGGGACGGTCTAATCAGCCCCAGCATTTT.

This clonotype was found a few times. This CDR3 reads CACQRQSSYNEQFF. The DNA of the CDR3 is TGTGCCTGCCAGCGCCAGAGCTCCTACAATGAGCAGTTCTTC. The rearrangement uses TRBV30 and TRBJ2-1; the D is unclear. The CDR3 sequence is 14 residues long. Germline V gene lookup returns CDR1 GTSNPN and CDR2 SVGIG (reference sequence). Trimming removed 6 bases from V and 0 bases from J, with 12 bases in between.

By its share, this clonotype is medium-sized (0.01 to 0.1%). The chain is built from TRBV20-1 and TRBJ1-5; no reliable D call. The CDR3 sequence is 13 residues long. The germline CDR1 and CDR2 sequences are DFQATT and SNEGSKA (reference sequence). With 4 bases removed from V and 4 bases from J, the gap between germline ends came to 11 bases. The CDR3, as DNA: TGCAGTGCTATTGTTGTGGGAAATCAGCCCCAGCATTTT. Amino acid sequence: CSAIVVGNQPQHF.